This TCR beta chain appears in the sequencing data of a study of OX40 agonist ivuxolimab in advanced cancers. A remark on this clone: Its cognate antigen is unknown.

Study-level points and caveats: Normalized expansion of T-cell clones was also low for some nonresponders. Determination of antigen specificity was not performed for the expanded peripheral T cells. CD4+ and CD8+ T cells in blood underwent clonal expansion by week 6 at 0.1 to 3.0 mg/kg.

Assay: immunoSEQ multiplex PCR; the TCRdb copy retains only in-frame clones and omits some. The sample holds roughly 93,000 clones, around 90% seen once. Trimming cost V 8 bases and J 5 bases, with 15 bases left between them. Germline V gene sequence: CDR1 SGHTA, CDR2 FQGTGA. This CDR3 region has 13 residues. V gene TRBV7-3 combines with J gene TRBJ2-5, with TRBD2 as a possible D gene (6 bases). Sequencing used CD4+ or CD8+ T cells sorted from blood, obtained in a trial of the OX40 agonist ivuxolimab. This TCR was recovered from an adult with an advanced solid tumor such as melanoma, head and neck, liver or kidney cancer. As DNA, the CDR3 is TGTGCCAGCGCCGTGGGGGGTGGTGAGACCCAGTACTTC. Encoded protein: CASAVGGGETQYF.